At least ten counts were recorded for the clone carrying this T cell receptor (beta chain). These data belong to a study of blood T cell repertoires in COVID-19. The method was immunoSEQ multiplex PCR; TCRdb's version includes in-frame clones alone and lacks a portion of them. The sample records approximately 360,000 clones, roughly 80% being singletons. The junction had 2 bases not matched to a gene; V was cut back by 4 bases and J by 0 bases. The CDR3 contains 15 residues. Germline-derived CDR1 and CDR2 are KGHSH and LQKENI. Sequenced input: PBMCs or T cells enriched from blood (not recorded which). This receptor was identified in a woman aged 50 to 65 who had recovered from COVID-19. The chain combines TRBV18 with TRBJ2-2, with 7 bases identical to TRBD1. For the CDR3, the DNA is TGTGCCAGCTCACGGGGACAGACGAACACCGGGGAGCTGTTTTTT. Protein product: CASSRGQTNTGELFF.